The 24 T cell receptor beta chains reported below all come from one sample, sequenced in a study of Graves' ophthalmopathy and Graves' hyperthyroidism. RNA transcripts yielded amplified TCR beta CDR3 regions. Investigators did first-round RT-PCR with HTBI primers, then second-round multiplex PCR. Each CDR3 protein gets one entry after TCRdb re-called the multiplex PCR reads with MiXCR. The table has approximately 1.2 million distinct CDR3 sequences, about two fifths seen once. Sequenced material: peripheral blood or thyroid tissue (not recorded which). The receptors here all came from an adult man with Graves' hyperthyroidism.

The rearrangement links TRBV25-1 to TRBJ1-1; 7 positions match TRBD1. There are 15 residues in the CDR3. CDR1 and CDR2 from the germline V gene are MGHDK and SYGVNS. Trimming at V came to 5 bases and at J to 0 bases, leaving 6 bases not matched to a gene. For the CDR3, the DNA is TGTGCCAGCAGTCGGGGACAGCAGTTGAACACTGAAGCTTTCTTT. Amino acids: CASSRGQQLNTEAFF. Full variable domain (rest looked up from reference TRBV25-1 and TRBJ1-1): EADIYQTPRYLVIGTGKKITLECSQTMGHDKMYWYQQDPGMELHLIHYSYGVNSTEKGDLSSESTVSRIRTEHFPLTLESARPSHTSQYLCASSRGQQLNTEAFFGQGTRLTVV.

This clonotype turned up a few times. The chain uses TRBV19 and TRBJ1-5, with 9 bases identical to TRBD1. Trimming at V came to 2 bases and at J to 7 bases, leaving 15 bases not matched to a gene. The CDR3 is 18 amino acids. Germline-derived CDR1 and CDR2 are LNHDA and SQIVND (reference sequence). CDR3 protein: CASSILGNRGQRTQPQHF. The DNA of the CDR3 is TGTGCCAGTAGTATATTGGGGAACAGGGGGCAAAGGACACAGCCCCAGCATTTT.

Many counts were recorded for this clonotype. DNA for the CDR3: TGTGCCAGCAGCTTAGCCAAGACAGGGATCGGCTATGGCTACACCTTC. Translated, it gives CASSLAKTGIGYGYTF. The chain carries TRBV7-2 and TRBJ1-2; 7 nucleotides align to TRBD1. This CDR3 spans 16 amino acids. Germline lookup yields CDR1 SGHTA and CDR2 FQGNSA. V was clipped by 0 bases and J by 4 bases; unmatched bases: 8.

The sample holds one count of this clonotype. CDR3 DNA: TGCAGTGCTGGCAGGGGGCCAATCCACACTGAAGCTTTCTTT. Translation: CSAGRGPIHTEAFF. This chain connects TRBV20-1 to TRBJ1-1, with 8 bases identical to TRBD1. CDR1 and CDR2 from the germline V gene are DFQATT and SNEGSKA (reference sequence). This CDR3 comprises 14 residues. V gave up 5 bases and J gave up 3 bases; unmatched junction bases: 8.

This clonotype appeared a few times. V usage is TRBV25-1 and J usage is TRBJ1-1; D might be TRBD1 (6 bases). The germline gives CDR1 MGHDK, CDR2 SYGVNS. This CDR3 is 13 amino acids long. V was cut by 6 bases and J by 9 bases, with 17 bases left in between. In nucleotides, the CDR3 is TGTGCCAGCAGCTCGCAGGGGTCCCAGAAAGCTTTCTTT. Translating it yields CASSSQGSQKAFF.

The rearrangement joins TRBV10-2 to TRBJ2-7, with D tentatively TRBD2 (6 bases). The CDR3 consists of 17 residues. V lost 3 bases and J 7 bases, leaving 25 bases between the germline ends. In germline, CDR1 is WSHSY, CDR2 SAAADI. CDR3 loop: CASSDSDTGTSLWEQYF. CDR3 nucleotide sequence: TGCGCCAGCAGTGACTCAGATACCGGGACTTCGTTGTGGGAGCAGTACTTC.

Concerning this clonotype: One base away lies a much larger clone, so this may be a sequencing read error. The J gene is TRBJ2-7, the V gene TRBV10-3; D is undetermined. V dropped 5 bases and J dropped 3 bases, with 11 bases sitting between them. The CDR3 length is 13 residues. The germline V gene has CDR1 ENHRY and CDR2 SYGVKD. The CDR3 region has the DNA TGTGCCATCAGTTACTCGGTGGGCTACGAGCAGTACTTC. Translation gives CAISYSVGYEQYF.

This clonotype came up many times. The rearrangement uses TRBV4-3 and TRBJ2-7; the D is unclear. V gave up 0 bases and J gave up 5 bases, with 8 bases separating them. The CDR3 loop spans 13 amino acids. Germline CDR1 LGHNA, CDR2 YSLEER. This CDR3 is CASSQDLSDEQYF. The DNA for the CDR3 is TGCGCCAGCAGCCAAGATCTCTCGGACGAGCAGTACTTC.

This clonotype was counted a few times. For the CDR3, the DNA is TGCGCCAGCAGCCAAGGGACAGGGGGCGATCCCTCATACGAGCAGTACTTC. It yields the protein CASSQGTGGDPSYEQYF. V and J are TRBV4-1 and TRBJ2-7, with 11 bases fitting TRBD1. V lost 1 base and J lost 4; bases outside the gene matches: 9. CDR3 length equals 17 residues. Germline assignment: CDR1 MGHRA and CDR2 YSYEKL.

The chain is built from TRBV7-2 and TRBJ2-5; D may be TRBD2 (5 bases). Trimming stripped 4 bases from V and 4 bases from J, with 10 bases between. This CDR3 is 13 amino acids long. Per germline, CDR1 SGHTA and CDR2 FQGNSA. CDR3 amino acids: CASSYGVRETQYF. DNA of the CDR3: TGTGCCAGCAGCTACGGGGTGCGAGAGACCCAGTACTTC.

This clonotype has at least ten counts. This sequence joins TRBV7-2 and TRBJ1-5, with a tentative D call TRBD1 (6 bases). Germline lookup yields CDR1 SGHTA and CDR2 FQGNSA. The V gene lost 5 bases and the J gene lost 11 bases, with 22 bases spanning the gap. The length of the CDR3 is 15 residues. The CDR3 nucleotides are TGTGCCAGCAGCGAAGGTTGGCAGGGGACGAGGGCCCAGCATTTT. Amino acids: CASSEGWQGTRAQHF. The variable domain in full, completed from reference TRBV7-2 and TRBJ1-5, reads GAGVSQSPSNKVTEKGKDVELRCDPISGHTALYWYRQSLGQGLEFLIYFQGNSAPDKSGLPSDRFSAERTGGSVSTLTIQRTQQEDSAVYLCASSEGWQGTRAQHFGDGTRLSIL.

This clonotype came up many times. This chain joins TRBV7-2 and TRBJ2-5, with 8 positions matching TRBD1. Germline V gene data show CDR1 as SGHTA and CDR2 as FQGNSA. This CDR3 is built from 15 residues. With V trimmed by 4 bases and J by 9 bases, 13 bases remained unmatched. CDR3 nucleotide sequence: TGTGCCAGCAGCTCTCCAGACAGGGGCCGGTTGGCCCAGTACTTC. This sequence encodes CASSSPDRGRLAQYF.

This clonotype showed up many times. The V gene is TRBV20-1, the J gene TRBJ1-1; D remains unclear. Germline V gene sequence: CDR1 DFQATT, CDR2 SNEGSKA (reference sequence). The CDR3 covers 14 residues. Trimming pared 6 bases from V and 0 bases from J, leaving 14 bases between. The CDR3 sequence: CSASMGLMNTEAFF. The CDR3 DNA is TGCAGTGCCAGCATGGGGTTAATGAACACTGAAGCTTTCTTT.

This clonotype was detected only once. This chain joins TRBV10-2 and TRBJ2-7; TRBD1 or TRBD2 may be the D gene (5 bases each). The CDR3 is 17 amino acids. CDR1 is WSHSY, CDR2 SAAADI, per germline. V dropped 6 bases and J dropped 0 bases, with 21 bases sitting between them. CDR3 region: CASSQDSEGHGSYEQYF. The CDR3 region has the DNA TGCGCCAGCAGCCAAGATTCTGAGGGGCACGGCTCCTACGAGCAGTACTTC.

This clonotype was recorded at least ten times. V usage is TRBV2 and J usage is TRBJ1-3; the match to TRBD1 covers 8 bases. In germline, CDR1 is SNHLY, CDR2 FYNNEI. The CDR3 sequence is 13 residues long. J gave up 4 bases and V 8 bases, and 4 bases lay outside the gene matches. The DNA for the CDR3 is TGTGCCAGCCGGACAGGGTTCGGAAACACCATATATTTT. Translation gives CASRTGFGNTIYF.

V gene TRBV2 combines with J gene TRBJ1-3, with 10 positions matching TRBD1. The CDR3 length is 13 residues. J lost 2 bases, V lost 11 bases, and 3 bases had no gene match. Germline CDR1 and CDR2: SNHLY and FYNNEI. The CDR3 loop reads CAAGTGAGNTIYF. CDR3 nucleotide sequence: TGTGCCGCGGGGACAGGGGCTGGAAACACCATATATTTT. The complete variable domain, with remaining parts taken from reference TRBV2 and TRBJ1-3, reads EPEVTQTPSHQVTQMGQEVILRCVPISNHLYFYWYRQILGQKVEFLVSFYNNEISEKSEIFDDQFSVERPDGSNFTLKIRSTKLEDSAMYFCAAGTGAGNTIYFGEGSWLTVV.

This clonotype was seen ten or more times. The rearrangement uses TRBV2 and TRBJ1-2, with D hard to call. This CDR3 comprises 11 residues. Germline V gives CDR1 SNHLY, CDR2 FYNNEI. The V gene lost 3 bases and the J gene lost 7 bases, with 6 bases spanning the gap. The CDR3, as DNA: TGTGCCAGCAGTGACAGGCGTGGCTACACCTTC. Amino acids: CASSDRRGYTF.

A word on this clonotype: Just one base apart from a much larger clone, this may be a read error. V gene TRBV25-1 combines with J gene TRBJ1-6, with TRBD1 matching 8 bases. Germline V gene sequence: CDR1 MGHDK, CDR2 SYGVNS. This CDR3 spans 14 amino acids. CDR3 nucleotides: TGTGCCAGCAATCCCAGGGGGCGTAATTCACCCATCCACTTT. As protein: CASNPRGRNSPIHF.

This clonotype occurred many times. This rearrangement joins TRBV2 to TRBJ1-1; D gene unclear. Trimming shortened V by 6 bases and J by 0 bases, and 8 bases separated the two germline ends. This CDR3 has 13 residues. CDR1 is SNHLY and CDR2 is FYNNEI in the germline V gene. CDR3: CASSSFMNTEAFF. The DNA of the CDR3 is TGTGCCAGCAGCTCCTTCATGAACACTGAAGCTTTCTTT.

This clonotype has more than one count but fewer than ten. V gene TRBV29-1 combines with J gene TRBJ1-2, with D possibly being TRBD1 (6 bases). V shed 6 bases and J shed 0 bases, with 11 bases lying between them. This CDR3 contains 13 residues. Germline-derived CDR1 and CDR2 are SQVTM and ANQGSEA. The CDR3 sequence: CSVDDRTNYGYTF. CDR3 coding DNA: TGCAGCGTCGATGACAGGACTAACTATGGCTACACCTTC.

The CDR3 protein is CASGAGRYGYTF. The CDR3 region has the DNA TGTGCCAGTGGGGCAGGCCGCTATGGCTACACCTTC. The chain links TRBV25-1 to TRBJ1-2, with D perhaps matching TRBD1 (5 bases). Germline loops: CDR1 MGHDK, CDR2 SYGVNS. This CDR3 is 12 amino acids long. Trimming pared 9 bases from V and 4 bases from J, leaving 12 bases between.

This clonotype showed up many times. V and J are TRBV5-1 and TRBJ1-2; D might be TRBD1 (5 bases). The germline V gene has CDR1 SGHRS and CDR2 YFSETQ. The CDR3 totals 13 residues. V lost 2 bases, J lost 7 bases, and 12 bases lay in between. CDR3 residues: CASSFSDRAGYTF. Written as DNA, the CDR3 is TGCGCCAGCAGCTTCTCAGACAGAGCTGGCTACACCTTC.

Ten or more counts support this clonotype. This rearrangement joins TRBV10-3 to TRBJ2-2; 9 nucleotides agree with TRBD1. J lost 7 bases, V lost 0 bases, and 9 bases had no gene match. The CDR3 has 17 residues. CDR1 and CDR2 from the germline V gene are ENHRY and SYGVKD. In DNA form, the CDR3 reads TGTGCCATCAGTGAGTCTACAGGGGGCGAGGTTTTCGGGGAGCTGTTTTTT. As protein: CAISESTGGEVFGELFF.

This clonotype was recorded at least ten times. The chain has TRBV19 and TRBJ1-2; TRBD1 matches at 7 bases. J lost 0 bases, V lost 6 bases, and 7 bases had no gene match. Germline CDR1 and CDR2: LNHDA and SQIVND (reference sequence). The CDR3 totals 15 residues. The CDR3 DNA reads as TGTGCCAGTAGCGCTCTCGACAGGGCTAACTATGGCTACACCTTC. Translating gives CASSALDRANYGYTF.